These 23 T cell receptor beta chains were all obtained from the same sample, sequenced in a study of PD-L1 blockade in urothelial cancer. Regarding time point: pretreatment peripheral blood. The method was immunoSEQ multiplex PCR; TCRdb's version includes in-frame clones alone and lacks a portion of them. Of roughly 56,000 clones in the sample, about 86% were seen once. The specimen comprised PBMCs, sampled around atezolizumab (anti-PD-L1) treatment. The receptors shown here come from a man aged 60 to 69 with urothelial cancer.

The rearrangement joins TRBV19 to TRBJ1-5; 7 positions agree with TRBD1. With V trimmed by 5 bases and J by 3 bases, 1 base remained unmatched. Germline V lookup: CDR1 LNHDA, CDR2 SQIVND (reference sequence). The CDR3 spans 13 residues. In nucleotides, the CDR3 is TGTGCCAGTAGTGACAGGGACAATCAGCCCCAGCATTTT. Translation: CASSDRDNQPQHF.

The chain is built from TRBV4-1 and TRBJ2-5; D gene ambiguous. Germline CDR1 and CDR2: MGHRA and YSYEKL. This CDR3 is built from 15 residues. Trimming left V 1 base short and J 4 bases short, with 13 bases between. The CDR3 reads CASSQAMSYPETQYF. For the CDR3, the DNA is TGCGCCAGCAGCCAAGCTATGTCCTACCCAGAGACCCAGTACTTC.

V usage is TRBV27 and J usage is TRBJ1-2; D is unclear. The germline V and J ends were trimmed by 6 bases and 5 bases, with 16 bases remaining between them. The V gene's germline CDR1 is MNHEY and CDR2 SMNVEV (reference sequence). This CDR3 spans 14 amino acids. Written as DNA, the CDR3 is TGTGCCAGCAGGCGAGCCGCCCCGGGATATGGCTACACCTTC. It codes for CASRRAAPGYGYTF.

This chain joins TRBV5-4 and TRBJ1-1; D might be TRBD1 (6 bases). CDR1 is SGHNT, CDR2 YYREEE, per germline (reference sequence). This CDR3 is 15 amino acids long. V was pared by 4 bases and J by 4 bases, with 17 bases between. The CDR3 spells CASSMPQGTGTEAFF. In nucleotides, the CDR3 is TGTGCCAGCAGCATGCCCCAGGGGACGGGCACTGAAGCTTTCTTT.

The V and J genes are TRBV6-1 and TRBJ1-1; 7 nucleotides agree with TRBD1. V trimming: 8 bases; J trimming: 1 base; junction bases outside the gene matches: 1. This CDR3 contains 12 residues. CDR1 is MNHNS and CDR2 is SASEGT in the germline V gene. The CDR3 bases are TGTGCCAGCCACAGGGGGAACACTGAAGCTTTCTTT. Translated, it gives CASHRGNTEAFF.

The rearrangement links TRBV6-4 to TRBJ1-1; TRBD1 aligns across 9 bases. Germline V lookup: CDR1 MRHNA, CDR2 SNTAGT. J was trimmed by 4 bases and V by 6 bases; bases with no gene match: 6. The CDR3 is 14 residues long. The CDR3, as DNA: TGTGCCAGCAGGAGGACAGGGGCGGGCACTGAAGCTTTCTTT. This translates into CASRRTGAGTEAFF.

This clone was observed a single time. The V and J genes are TRBV5-6 and TRBJ2-7, with 9 bases identical to TRBD1. The ends lost 3 bases at V and 3 bases at J; junction bases unmatched: 10. This CDR3 comprises 16 residues. Germline V gene sequence: CDR1 SGHDT, CDR2 YYEEEE. This CDR3 is CASSSGPGTGIYEQYF. For the CDR3, the DNA is TGTGCCAGCAGCTCAGGGCCCGGGACAGGGATCTACGAGCAGTACTTC.

V gene TRBV2 combines with J gene TRBJ2-7, with 11 bases matching TRBD2. CDR3 length: 18 residues. The V gene end was trimmed by 2 bases and the J gene end by 3 bases; junction bases not matched to a gene: 12. Per germline, CDR1 SNHLY and CDR2 FYNNEI. This CDR3 is CASSETRVAGGPGYEQYF. In DNA form, the CDR3 reads TGTGCCAGCAGTGAAACTAGAGTAGCGGGAGGGCCGGGCTACGAGCAGTACTTC.

The rearrangement uses TRBV18 and TRBJ2-7; a weak D match, TRBD1 (6 bases). The CDR3 has 15 residues. Germline lookup yields CDR1 KGHSH and CDR2 LQKENI. Trimming took off 6 bases at V and 2 bases at J, with 17 bases between the two ends. This CDR3 reads CASSTSGVKAYEQYF. The CDR3 coding sequence is TGTGCCAGCTCCACTTCAGGGGTAAAGGCCTACGAGCAGTACTTC.

The V and J genes are TRBV5-5 and TRBJ2-6; weak D call: TRBD1 (5 bases). The CDR3 is made up of 16 amino acids. The germline gives CDR1 SGHKS, CDR2 YYEKEE (reference sequence). Trimming took off 2 bases at V and 0 bases at J, with 9 bases between the two ends. CDR3 region: CASSFDRFSGANVLTF. CDR3 nucleotides: TGTGCCAGCAGCTTCGACAGATTCTCTGGGGCCAACGTCCTGACTTTC. Full variable domain (remainder filled in from reference TRBV5-5 and TRBJ2-6): DAGVTQSPTHLIKTRGQQVTLRCSPISGHKSVSWYQQVLGQGPQFIFQYYEKEERGRGNFPDRFSARQFPNYSSELNVNALLLGDSALYLCASSFDRFSGANVLTFGAGSRLTVL.

This chain connects TRBV5-1 to TRBJ2-1; 11 bases line up with TRBD1. V dropped 4 bases and J dropped 0; count of bases not matched to a gene: 6. The CDR3 is 17 residues long. CDR1 and CDR2 from the germline V gene are SGHRS and YFSETQ. CDR3 in DNA: TGCGCCAGCAGCAACCGGGACAGGGGGAGCTCCTACAATGAGCAGTTCTTC. Amino acids: CASSNRDRGSSYNEQFF.

The gene calls are TRBV2 and TRBJ2-3, with 7 bases that match TRBD2. Germline CDR1 is SNHLY and CDR2 is FYNNEI. The CDR3 sequence is 14 residues long. V lost 7 bases and J lost 0; bases outside the gene matches: 4. For the CDR3, the DNA is TGTGCCAGCAAGGCTAGCGGTAGCACAGATACGCAGTATTTT. This codes for CASKASGSTDTQYF.

The chain links TRBV19 to TRBJ1-2; 7 bases match TRBD1. V trimming: 4 bases; J trimming: 2 bases; junction bases outside the gene matches: 4. The germline CDR1 and CDR2 sequences are LNHDA and SQIVND (reference sequence). This CDR3 comprises 14 residues. The CDR3 DNA follows: TGTGCCAGTAGTAGGACAGGCGCCAACTATGGCTACACCTTC. Its protein product is CASSRTGANYGYTF.

J is TRBJ2-2 and V is TRBV14; perhaps TRBD1 as D (5 bases). The CDR3 has 18 amino acids. Trimming removed 0 bases at V and 2 bases at J, with 16 bases between. In germline, CDR1 is SGHDN, CDR2 FVKESK. CDR3 residues: CASSQEGWGDLNTGELFF. CDR3 sequence (DNA): TGTGCCAGCAGCCAAGAGGGTTGGGGCGACTTAAACACCGGGGAGCTGTTTTTT. Using reference TRBV14 and TRBJ2-2 for the parts outside the CDR3, the full variable domain is EAGVTQFPSHSVIEKGQTVTLRCDPISGHDNLYWYRRVMGKEIKFLLHFVKESKQDESGMPNNRFLAERTGGTYSTLKVQPAELEDSGVYFCASSQEGWGDLNTGELFFGEGSRLTVL.

The chain has TRBV6-5 and TRBJ2-1; TRBD1 agrees at 8 bases. After removal of 6 bases from V and 5 bases from J, the junction contained 6 bases not matched to a gene. The CDR3 consists of 14 residues. The germline CDR1 and CDR2 sequences are MNHEY and SVGAGI. The CDR3 loop is CASRAGTGDNEQFF. DNA of the CDR3: TGTGCCAGCAGGGCCGGGACAGGAGACAATGAGCAGTTCTTC.

The chain recombines TRBV6-1 with TRBJ1-2; the D is unclear. Trimming cost V 4 bases and J 2 bases, with 5 bases left between them. CDR1 and CDR2 (germline): MNHNS, SASEGT. The CDR3 extends over 12 amino acids. DNA for the CDR3: TGTGCCAGCAGTGCGGGAAACTATGGCTACACCTTC. The encoded protein is CASSAGNYGYTF.

This rearrangement joins TRBV2 to TRBJ2-2, with 7 bases that match TRBD1. V trimming: 7 bases; J trimming: 0 bases; junction bases outside the gene matches: 11. CDR3 length: 17 residues. Germline loops: CDR1 SNHLY, CDR2 FYNNEI. CDR3 sequence reads: CASTIRQGLPNTGELFF. CDR3 coding DNA: TGTGCCAGCACTATCCGACAGGGCTTGCCGAACACCGGGGAGCTGTTTTTT.

This chain joins TRBV6-5 and TRBJ1-1; no clear D gene. Germline V CDR1 and CDR2: MNHEY, SVGAGI. V was shortened by 8 bases and J by 1 base, with 11 bases between the two germline ends. The CDR3 length is 13 residues. The CDR3 DNA reads as TGTGCCAGCTATGAGAAAAGGAACACTGAAGCTTTCTTT. Translated: CASYEKRNTEAFF.

The gene calls are TRBV19 and TRBJ2-7; 10 bases match TRBD1. The CDR3 has 14 residues. Germline V gene sequence: CDR1 LNHDA, CDR2 SQIVND (reference sequence). The V and J ends lost 3 bases and 7 bases, in that order; junction bases with no gene match: 6. The chain's CDR3 is CASSITADRGEQYF. CDR3 nucleotide sequence: TGTGCCAGTAGTATCACTGCGGACAGGGGGGAGCAGTACTTC.

The chain recombines TRBV15 with TRBJ2-7, with TRBD1 identical over 9 bases. Germline trimming cut 0 bases from V and 6 bases from J; bases unmatched to any gene: 12. Germline loops: CDR1 LNHNV, CDR2 YYDKDF (reference sequence). This CDR3 is 17 amino acids long. CDR3 sequence (DNA): TGTGCCACCAGCAGAGATCCCTTATCACAGGGGGCCAGCGAGCAGTACTTC. It translates to CATSRDPLSQGASEQYF.

This rearrangement joins TRBV28 to TRBJ1-6, with D hard to call. The CDR3 is made up of 17 amino acids. CDR1 and CDR2 (germline): MDHEN, SYDVKM. V lost 1 base, J lost 5 bases, and 15 bases lay in between. The CDR3 region has the DNA TGTGCCAGCAGTTTATCTAGCTGGGGAGCTAATAATTCACCCCTCCACTTT. Its translation is CASSLSSWGANNSPLHF. The variable domain in full, completed from reference TRBV28 and TRBJ1-6, reads DVKVTQSSRYLVKRTGEKVFLECVQDMDHENMFWYRQDPGLGLRLIYFSYDVKMKEKGDIPEGYSVSREKKERFSLILESASTNQTSMYLCASSLSSWGANNSPLHFGNGTRLTVT.

This chain uses TRBV2 with TRBJ2-7; TRBD2 agrees at 8 bases. With 7 bases clipped from V and 2 bases from J, the junction kept 7 bases outside the gene matches. The CDR3 runs to 14 residues. Germline V gene sequence: CDR1 SNHLY, CDR2 FYNNEI. The CDR3 loop reads CASTGREDTYEQYF. The DNA of the CDR3 is TGTGCCAGCACGGGGCGGGAGGACACCTACGAGCAGTACTTC.

On this clone: At one end, the junction sequence differs from germline, possibly due to a read error. The DNA for the CDR3 is TGTGCTAGCAGCTTTAACAGGGGATGGTTAGCTAACTATGGCTACACCTTC. Translation gives CASSFNRGWLANYGYTF. The chain is built from TRBV7-7 and TRBJ1-2, with 7 bases matching TRBD1. Germline CDR1 and CDR2: SSHAT and FNYEAQ (reference sequence). CDR3 length equals 17 residues.